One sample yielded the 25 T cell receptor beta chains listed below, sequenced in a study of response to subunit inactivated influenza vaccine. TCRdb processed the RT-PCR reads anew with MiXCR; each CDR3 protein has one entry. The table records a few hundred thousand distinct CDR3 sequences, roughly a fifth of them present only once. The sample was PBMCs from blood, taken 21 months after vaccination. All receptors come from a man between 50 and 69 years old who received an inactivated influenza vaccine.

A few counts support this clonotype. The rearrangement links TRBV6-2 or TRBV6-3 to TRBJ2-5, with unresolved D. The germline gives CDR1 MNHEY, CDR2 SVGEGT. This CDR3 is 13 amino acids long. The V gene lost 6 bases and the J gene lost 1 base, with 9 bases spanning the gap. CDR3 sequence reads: CASRFDTQETQYF. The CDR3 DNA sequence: TGTGCCAGCAGGTTCGACACCCAAGAGACCCAGTACTTC.

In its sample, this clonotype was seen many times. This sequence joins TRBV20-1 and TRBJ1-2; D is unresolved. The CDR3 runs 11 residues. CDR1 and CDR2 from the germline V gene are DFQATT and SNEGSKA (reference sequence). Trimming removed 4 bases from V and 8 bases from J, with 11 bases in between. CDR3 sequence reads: CSAKSNEGYTF. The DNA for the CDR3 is TGCAGTGCTAAGTCAAACGAAGGCTACACCTTC.

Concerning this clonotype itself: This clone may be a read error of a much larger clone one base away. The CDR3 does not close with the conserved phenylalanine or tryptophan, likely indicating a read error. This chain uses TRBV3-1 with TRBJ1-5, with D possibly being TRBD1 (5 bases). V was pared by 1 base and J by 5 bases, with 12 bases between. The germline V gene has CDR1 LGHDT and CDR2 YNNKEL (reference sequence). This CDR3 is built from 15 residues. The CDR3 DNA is TGTGCCAGCAGCCAAGCCCGGCAGGGCGATCAGCCCCAGCATTAT. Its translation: CASSQARQGDQPQHY.

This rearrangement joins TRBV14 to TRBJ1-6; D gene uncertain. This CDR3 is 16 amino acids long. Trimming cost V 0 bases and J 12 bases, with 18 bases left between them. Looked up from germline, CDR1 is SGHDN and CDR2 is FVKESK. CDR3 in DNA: TGTGCCAGCAGCCAAGAGAAGGAGTATCGGGTCGGACCCCTCCACTTT. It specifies CASSQEKEYRVGPLHF.

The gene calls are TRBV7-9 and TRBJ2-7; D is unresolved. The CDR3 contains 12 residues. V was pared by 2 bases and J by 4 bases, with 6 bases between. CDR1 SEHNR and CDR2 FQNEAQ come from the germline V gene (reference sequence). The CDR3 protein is CASSLTEYEQYF. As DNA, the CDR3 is TGTGCCAGCAGCTTAACTGAGTACGAGCAGTACTTC.

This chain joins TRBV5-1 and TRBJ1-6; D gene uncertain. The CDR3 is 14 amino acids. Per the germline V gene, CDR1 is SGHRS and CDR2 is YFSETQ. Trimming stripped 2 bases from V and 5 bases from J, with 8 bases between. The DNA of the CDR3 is TGCGCCAGCAGCTTTATTTCGGATAATTCACCCCTCCACTTT. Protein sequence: CASSFISDNSPLHF.

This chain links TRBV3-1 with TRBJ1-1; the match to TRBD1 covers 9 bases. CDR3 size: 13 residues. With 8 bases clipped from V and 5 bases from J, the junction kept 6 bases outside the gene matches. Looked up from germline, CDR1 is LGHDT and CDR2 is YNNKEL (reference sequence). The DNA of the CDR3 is TGTGCCAGCGATCTGGGACAGGGTACTGAAGCTTTCTTT. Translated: CASDLGQGTEAFF.

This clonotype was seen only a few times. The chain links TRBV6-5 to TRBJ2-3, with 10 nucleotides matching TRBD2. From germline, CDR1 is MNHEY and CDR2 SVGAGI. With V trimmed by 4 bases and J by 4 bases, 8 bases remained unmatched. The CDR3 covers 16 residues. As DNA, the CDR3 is TGTGCCAGCAGTTCGGCTAGCGGGAGCCGGGCAGATACGCAGTATTTT. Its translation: CASSSASGSRADTQYF.

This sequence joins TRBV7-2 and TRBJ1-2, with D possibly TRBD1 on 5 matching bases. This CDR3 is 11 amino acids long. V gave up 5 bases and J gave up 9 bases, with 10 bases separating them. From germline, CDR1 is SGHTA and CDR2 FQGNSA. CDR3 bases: TGTGCCAGCAGCCCCGCGGGGCGCTACACCTTC. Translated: CASSPAGRYTF. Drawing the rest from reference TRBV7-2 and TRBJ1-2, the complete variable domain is GAGVSQSPSNKVTEKGKDVELRCDPISGHTALYWYRQSLGQGLEFLIYFQGNSAPDKSGLPSDRFSAERTGGSVSTLTIQRTQQEDSAVYLCASSPAGRYTFGSGTRLTVV.

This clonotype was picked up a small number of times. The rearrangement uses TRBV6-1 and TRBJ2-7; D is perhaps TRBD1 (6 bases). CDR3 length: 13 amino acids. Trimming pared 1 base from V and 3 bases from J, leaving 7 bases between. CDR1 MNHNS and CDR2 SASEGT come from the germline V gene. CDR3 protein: CASSEVQGYEQYF. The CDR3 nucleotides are TGTGCCAGCAGTGAAGTACAGGGCTACGAGCAGTACTTC.

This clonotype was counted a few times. CDR3 amino acids: CASSYLGGVNTGELFF. CDR3 sequence (DNA): TGTGCCAGCAGTTACTTGGGCGGGGTGAACACCGGGGAGCTGTTTTTT. The gene calls are TRBV6-2 or TRBV6-3 and TRBJ2-2; D perhaps matches TRBD2 (6 bases). V was clipped by 1 base and J by 1 base, with 10 bases between them. The CDR3 has 16 amino acids. CDR1 is MNHEY, CDR2 SVGEGT, per germline.

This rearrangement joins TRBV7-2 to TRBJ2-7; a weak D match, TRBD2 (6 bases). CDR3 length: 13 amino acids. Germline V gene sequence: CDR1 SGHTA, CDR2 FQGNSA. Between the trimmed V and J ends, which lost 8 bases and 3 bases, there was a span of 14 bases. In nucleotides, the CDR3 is TGTGCCAGCTCCCGTCTCGGGAGCTACGAGCAGTACTTC. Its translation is CASSRLGSYEQYF.

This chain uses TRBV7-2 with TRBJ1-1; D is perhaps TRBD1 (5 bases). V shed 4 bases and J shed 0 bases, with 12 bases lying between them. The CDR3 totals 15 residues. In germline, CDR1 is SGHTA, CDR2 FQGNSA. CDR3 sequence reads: CASSSSRALNTEAFF. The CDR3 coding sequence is TGTGCCAGCAGCTCTTCCAGGGCCCTGAACACTGAAGCTTTCTTT.

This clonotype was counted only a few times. The CDR3 DNA reads TGTGCCAGCAGCCTCCGACAAACTAAAAACTATGGCTACACCTTC. Translating it yields CASSLRQTKNYGYTF. The gene calls are TRBV7-2 and TRBJ1-2; D not resolved. The germline gives CDR1 SGHTA, CDR2 FQGNSA. The CDR3 consists of 15 residues. Between the trimmed V and J ends, which lost 5 bases and 2 bases, there was a span of 15 bases.

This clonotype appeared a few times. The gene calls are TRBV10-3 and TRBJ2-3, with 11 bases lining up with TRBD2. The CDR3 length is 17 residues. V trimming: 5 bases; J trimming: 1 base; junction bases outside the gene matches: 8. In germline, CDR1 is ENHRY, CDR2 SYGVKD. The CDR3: CAISLRPTSGGTDTQYF. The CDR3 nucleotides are TGTGCCATCAGTCTCCGCCCGACTAGCGGGGGCACAGATACGCAGTATTTT.

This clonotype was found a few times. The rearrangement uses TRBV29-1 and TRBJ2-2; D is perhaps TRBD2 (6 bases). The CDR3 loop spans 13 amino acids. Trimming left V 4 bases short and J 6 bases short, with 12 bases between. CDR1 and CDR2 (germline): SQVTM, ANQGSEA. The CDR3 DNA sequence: TGCAGCGTTGCCGGGGGAAACGCCGGGGAGCTGTTTTTT. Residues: CSVAGGNAGELFF.

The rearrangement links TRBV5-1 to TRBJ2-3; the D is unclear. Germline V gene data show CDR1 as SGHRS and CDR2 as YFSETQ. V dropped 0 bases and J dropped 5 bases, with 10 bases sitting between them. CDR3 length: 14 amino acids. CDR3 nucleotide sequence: TGCGCCAGCAGCTTGGCCGGGTGGGGAGATACGCAGTATTTT. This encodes CASSLAGWGDTQYF.

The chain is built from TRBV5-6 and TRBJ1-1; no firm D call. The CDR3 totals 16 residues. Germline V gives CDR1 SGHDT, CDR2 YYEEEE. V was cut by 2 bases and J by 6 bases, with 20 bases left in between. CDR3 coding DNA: TGTGCCAGCAGCTTACCGGGCCGAAGGGATCAGGCTGAAGCTTTCTTT. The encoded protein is CASSLPGRRDQAEAFF.

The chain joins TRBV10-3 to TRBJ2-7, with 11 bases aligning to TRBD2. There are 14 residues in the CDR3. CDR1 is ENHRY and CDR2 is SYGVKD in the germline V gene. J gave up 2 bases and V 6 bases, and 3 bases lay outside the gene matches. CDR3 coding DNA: TGTGCCATCAGCGGGACTAGCGGACCCTACGAGCAGTACTTC. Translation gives CAISGTSGPYEQYF.

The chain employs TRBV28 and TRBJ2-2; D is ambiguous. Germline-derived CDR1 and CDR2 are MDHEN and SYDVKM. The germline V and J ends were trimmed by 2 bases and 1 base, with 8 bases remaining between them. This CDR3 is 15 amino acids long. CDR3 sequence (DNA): TGTGCCAGCAGTTTACTAGAGTTGAACACCGGGGAGCTGTTTTTT. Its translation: CASSLLELNTGELFF.

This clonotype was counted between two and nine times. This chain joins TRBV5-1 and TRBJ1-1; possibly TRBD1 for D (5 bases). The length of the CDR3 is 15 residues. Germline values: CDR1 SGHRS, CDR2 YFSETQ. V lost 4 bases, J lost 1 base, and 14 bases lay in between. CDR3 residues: CASSGTGGRNTEAFF. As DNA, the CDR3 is TGCGCCAGCAGCGGAACGGGGGGAAGGAACACTGAAGCTTTCTTT.

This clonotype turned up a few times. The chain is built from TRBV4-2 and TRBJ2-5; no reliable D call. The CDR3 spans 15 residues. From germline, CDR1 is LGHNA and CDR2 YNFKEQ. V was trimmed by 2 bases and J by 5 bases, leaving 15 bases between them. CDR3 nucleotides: TGTGCCAGCAGCCAATCCCCAACAGTTCGGGAGACCCAGTACTTC. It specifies CASSQSPTVRETQYF.

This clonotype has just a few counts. CDR3 nucleotides: TGCAGTGCTAGTTGGGACAGGGGTACCGGGGAGCTGTTTTTT. Encoded protein: CSASWDRGTGELFF. J is TRBJ2-2 and V is TRBV20-1; 10 positions match TRBD1. V lost 3 bases, J lost 5 bases, and 3 bases stayed unmatched. Germline V gene sequence: CDR1 DFQATT, CDR2 SNEGSKA (reference sequence). The CDR3 extends over 14 amino acids.

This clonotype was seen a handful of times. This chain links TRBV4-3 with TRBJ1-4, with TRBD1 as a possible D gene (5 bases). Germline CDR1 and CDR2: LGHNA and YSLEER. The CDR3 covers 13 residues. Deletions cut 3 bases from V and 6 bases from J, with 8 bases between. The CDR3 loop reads CASSHRGDEKLFF. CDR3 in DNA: TGCGCCAGCAGCCATAGGGGTGATGAAAAACTGTTTTTT.

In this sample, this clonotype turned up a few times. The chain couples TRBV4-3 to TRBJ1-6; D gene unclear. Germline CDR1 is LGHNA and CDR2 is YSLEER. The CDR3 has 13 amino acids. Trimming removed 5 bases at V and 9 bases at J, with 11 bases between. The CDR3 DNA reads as TGCGCCAGCAGCTCAGGTGGGCGTTCACCCCTCCACTTT. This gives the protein CASSSGGRSPLHF.